Below are 6 T cell receptor beta chains sequenced from a single sample in a study of blood T cell repertoires in COVID-19. TCRdb's table, derived via immunoSEQ multiplex PCR, lists solely in-frame clones and lacks some. Here the sample spans under 150,000 clones, approximately 85% being singletons. Sequenced input: peripheral blood. The receptors here all came from a human donor in a cohort sampled during active COVID-19.

This chain joins TRBV5-1 and TRBJ1-2; the match to TRBD1 covers 12 bases. V shed 4 bases, J shed 6 bases, and the junction held 7 bases outside the gene matches. This CDR3 is 15 amino acids long. CDR1 and CDR2 from the germline V gene are SGHRS and YFSETQ. As DNA, the CDR3 is TGCGCCAGCAGCCCTGCCGGGACAGGGGGCGATGGCTACACCTTC. Translated, it gives CASSPAGTGGDGYTF.

The chain recombines TRBV7-2 with TRBJ2-3, with D possibly being TRBD2 (6 bases). V dropped 5 bases and J dropped 5 bases, with 8 bases sitting between them. The CDR3 is made up of 12 amino acids. CDR1 is SGHTA, CDR2 FQGNSA, per germline. Here the CDR3 reads CASSVGGDTQYF. CDR3 nucleotides: TGTGCCAGCAGCGTGGGGGGAGATACGCAGTATTTT.

This chain links TRBV7-2 with TRBJ2-1; 7 nucleotides match TRBD2. This CDR3 comprises 16 residues. Losses at the gene ends were 4 bases for V and 5 bases for J; bases not matched to a gene: 11. Germline CDR1 SGHTA, CDR2 FQGNSA. CDR3 region: CASSSLAGEAHNEQFF. The CDR3 nucleotides read TGTGCCAGCAGCTCCCTCGCGGGAGAAGCTCACAATGAGCAGTTCTTC.

J is TRBJ1-1 and V is TRBV30; D not resolved. Germline V gives CDR1 GTSNPN, CDR2 SVGIG (reference sequence). V was pared by 2 bases and J by 6 bases, with 10 bases between. The CDR3 loop spans 12 amino acids. This chain's CDR3 is CAWSPWRAEAFF. DNA for the CDR3: TGTGCCTGGAGTCCCTGGAGGGCTGAAGCTTTCTTT.

Only one count was recorded for this clone. The chain carries TRBV30 and TRBJ2-7; TRBD1 aligns across 7 bases. V trimming: 0 bases; J trimming: 2 bases; junction bases outside the gene matches: 1. The length of the CDR3 is 13 residues. CDR1 is GTSNPN and CDR2 is SVGIG in the germline V gene (reference sequence). The CDR3 nucleotides are TGTGCCTGGAGTGTGGACAGGACCTACGAGCAGTACTTC. Its translation: CAWSVDRTYEQYF.

The chain uses TRBV7-9 and TRBJ2-1, with unresolved D. This CDR3 region has 15 residues. V lost 2 bases and J 0 bases, leaving 8 bases between the germline ends. Germline V gives CDR1 SEHNR, CDR2 FQNEAQ (reference sequence). For the CDR3, the DNA is TGTGCCAGCAGCTTATCCCTAGGCTCCTACAATGAGCAGTTCTTC. Protein sequence: CASSLSLGSYNEQFF.